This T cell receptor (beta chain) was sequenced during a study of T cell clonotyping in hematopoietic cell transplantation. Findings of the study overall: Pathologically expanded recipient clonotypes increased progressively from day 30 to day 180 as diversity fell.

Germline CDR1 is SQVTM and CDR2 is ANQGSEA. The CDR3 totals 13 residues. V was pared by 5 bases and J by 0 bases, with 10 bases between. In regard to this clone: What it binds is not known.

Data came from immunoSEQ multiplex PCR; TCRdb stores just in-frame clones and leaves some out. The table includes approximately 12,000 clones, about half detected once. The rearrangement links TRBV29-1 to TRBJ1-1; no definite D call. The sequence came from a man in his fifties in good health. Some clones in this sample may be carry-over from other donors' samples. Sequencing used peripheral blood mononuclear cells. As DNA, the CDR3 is TGCAGCGTTCGAAAAGAGCTGAACACTGAAGCTTTCTTT. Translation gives CSVRKELNTEAFF.